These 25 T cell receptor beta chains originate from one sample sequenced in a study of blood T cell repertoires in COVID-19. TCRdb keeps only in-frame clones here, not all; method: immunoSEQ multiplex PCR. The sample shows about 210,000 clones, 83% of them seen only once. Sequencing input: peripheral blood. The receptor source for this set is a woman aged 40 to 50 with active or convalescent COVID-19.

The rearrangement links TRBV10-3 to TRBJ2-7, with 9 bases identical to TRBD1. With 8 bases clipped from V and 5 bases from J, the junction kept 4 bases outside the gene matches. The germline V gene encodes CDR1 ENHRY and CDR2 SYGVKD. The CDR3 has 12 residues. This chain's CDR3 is CAIEQGANEQYF. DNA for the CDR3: TGTGCCATCGAACAGGGGGCGAACGAGCAGTACTTC.

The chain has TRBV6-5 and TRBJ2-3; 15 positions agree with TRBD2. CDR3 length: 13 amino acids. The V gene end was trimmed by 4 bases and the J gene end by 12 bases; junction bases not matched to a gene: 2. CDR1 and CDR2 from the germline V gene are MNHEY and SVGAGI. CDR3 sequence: CASSWGLAGGQYF. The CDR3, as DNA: TGTGCCAGCAGTTGGGGACTAGCGGGGGGACAGTATTTT.

The CDR3 is CASSEGTGVNYGYTF. The CDR3 DNA reads TGTGCCAGCAGCGAAGGGACAGGGGTTAACTATGGCTACACCTTC. V and J are TRBV7-6 and TRBJ1-2, with TRBD1 identical over 10 bases. V lost 5 bases, J lost 1 base, and 4 bases stayed unmatched. The germline gives CDR1 SGHVS, CDR2 FNYEAQ. The length of the CDR3 is 15 residues.

DNA of the CDR3: TGTGCCACCAGTGATTTAGGTGGGCCCAGGGTCAATGAGCAGTTCTTC. Translated: CATSDLGGPRVNEQFF. The rearrangement uses TRBV24-1 and TRBJ2-1; D perhaps matches TRBD1 (5 bases). From germline, CDR1 is KGHDR and CDR2 SFDVKD. Trimming pared 1 base from V and 6 bases from J, leaving 15 bases between. This CDR3 is 16 amino acids long.

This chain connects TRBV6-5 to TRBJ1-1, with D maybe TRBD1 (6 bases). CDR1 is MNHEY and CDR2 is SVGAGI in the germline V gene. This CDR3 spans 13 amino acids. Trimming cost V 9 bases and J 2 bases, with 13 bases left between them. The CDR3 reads CASHTGRNTEAFF. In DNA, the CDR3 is TGTGCCAGTCATACAGGGCGAAACACTGAAGCTTTCTTT.

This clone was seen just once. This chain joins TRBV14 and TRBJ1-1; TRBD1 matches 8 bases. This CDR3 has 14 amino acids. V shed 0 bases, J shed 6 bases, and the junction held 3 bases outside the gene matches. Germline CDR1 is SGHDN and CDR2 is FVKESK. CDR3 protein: CASSQDRGLSEAFF. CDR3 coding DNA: TGTGCCAGCAGCCAAGACAGGGGGCTCTCTGAAGCTTTCTTT.

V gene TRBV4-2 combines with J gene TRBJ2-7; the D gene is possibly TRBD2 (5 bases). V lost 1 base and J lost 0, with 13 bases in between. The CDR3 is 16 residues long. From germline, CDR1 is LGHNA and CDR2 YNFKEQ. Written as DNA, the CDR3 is TGTGCCAGCAGCCAAGCATCAGGACTGAGCTCCTACGAGCAGTACTTC. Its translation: CASSQASGLSSYEQYF.

CDR3 in DNA: TGTGCCAGCAGTGAATTCGGCTCCTATAATTCACCCCTCCACTTT. Protein: CASSEFGSYNSPLHF. The chain couples TRBV6-1 to TRBJ1-6; D is unresolved. The CDR3 totals 15 residues. The germline V and J ends were trimmed by 2 bases and 0 bases, with 5 bases remaining between them. Germline CDR1 and CDR2: MNHNS and SASEGT.

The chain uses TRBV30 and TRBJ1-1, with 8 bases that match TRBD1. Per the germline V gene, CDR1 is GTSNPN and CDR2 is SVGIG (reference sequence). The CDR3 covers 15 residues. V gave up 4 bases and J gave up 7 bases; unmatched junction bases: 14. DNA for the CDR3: TGTGCCTGGAATTATTACTCAGGGGGCAAGGGTGAAGCTTTCTTT. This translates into CAWNYYSGGKGEAFF.

The CDR3: CASSQGTGSFFAGELFF. The CDR3 nucleotides are TGTGCCAGCAGCCAAGGGACAGGGTCATTTTTCGCCGGGGAGCTGTTTTTT. This chain uses TRBV11-2 with TRBJ2-2, with 9 bases lining up with TRBD1. The CDR3 contains 17 residues. After removal of 5 bases from V and 6 bases from J, the junction contained 13 bases not matched to a gene. The germline V gene encodes CDR1 SGHAT and CDR2 FQNNGV.

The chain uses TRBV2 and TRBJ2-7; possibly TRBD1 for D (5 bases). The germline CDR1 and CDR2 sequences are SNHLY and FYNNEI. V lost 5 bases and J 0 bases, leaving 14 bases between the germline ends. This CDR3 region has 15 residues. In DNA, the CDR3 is TGTGCCAGCAGTTTCGACAGTGGGATCTCCTACGAGCAGTACTTC. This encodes CASSFDSGISYEQYF.

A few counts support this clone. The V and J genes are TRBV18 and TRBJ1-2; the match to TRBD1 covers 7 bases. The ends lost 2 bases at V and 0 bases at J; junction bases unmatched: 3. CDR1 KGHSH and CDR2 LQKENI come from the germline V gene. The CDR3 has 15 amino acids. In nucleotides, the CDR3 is TGTGCCAGCTCACCAGGGACAGCCGCTAACTATGGCTACACCTTC. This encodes CASSPGTAANYGYTF.

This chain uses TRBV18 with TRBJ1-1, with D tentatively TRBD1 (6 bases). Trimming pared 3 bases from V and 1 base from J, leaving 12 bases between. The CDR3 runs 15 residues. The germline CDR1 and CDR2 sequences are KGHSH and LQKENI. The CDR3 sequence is CASSPRQVANTEAFF. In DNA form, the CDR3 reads TGTGCCAGCTCACCTCGACAGGTCGCGAACACTGAAGCTTTCTTT.

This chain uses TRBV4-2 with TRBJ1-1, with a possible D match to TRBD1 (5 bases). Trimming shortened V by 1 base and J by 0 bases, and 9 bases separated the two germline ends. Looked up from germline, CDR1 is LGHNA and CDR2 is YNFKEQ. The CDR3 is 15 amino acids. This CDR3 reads CASSQALGVNTEAFF. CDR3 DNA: TGTGCCAGCAGCCAAGCTCTAGGGGTGAACACTGAAGCTTTCTTT.

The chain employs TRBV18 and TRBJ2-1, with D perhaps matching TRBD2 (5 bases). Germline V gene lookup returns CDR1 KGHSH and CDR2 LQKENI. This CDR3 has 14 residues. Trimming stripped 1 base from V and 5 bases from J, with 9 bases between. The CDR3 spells CASSPRGPDNEQFF. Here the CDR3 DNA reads TGTGCCAGCTCACCACGAGGGCCCGACAATGAGCAGTTCTTC.

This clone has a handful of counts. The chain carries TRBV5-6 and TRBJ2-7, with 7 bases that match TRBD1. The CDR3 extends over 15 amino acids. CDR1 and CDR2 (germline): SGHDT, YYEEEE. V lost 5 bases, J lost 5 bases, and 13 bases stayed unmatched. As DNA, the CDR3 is TGTGCCAGCAGACGATGGACAGGTCCGGAGGACGAGCAGTACTTC. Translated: CASRRWTGPEDEQYF.

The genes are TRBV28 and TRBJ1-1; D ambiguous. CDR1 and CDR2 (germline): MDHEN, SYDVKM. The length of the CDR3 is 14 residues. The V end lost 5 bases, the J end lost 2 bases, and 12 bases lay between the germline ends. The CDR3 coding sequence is TGTGCCAGCAGTCCGCACACAGTTAACACTGAAGCTTTCTTT. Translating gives CASSPHTVNTEAFF. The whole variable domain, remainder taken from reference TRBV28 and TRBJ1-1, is DVKVTQSSRYLVKRTGEKVFLECVQDMDHENMFWYRQDPGLGLRLIYFSYDVKMKEKGDIPEGYSVSREKKERFSLILESASTNQTSMYLCASSPHTVNTEAFFGQGTRLTVV.

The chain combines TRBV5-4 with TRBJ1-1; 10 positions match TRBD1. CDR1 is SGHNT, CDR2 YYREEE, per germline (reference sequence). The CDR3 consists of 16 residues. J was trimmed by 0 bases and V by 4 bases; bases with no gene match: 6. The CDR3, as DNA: TGTGCCAGCAGCCGTCGACAGGGGGCTTTGAACACTGAAGCTTTCTTT. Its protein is CASSRRQGALNTEAFF.

The CDR3 DNA reads as TGTGCCAGCAGGGCTAGCGGGGTCTACGAGCAGTACTTC. Protein: CASRASGVYEQYF. The chain combines TRBV6-5 with TRBJ2-7; TRBD2 agrees at 9 bases. V shed 6 bases, J shed 3 bases, and the junction held 3 bases outside the gene matches. CDR1 MNHEY and CDR2 SVGAGI come from the germline V gene. The CDR3 length is 13 residues.

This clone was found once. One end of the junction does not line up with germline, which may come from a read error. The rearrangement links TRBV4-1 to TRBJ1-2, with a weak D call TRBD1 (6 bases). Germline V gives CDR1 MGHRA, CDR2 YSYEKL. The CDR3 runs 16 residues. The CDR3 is CASSQENYRAAYGHTF. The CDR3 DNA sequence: TGCGCCAGCAGCCAAGAAAACTACAGGGCCGCCTATGGCCACACCTTC.

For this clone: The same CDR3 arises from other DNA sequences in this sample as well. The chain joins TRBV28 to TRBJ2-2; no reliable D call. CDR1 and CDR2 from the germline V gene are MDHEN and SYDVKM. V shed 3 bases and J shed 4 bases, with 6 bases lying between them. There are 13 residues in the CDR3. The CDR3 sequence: CASSFPGTGELFF. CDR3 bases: TGTGCCAGCAGTTTTCCCGGCACCGGGGAGCTGTTTTTT.

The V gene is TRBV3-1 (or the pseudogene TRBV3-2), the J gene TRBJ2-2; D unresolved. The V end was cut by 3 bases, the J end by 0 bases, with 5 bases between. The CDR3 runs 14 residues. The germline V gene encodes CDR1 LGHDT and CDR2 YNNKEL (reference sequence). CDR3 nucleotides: TGTGCCAGCAGCCACCGGGCGAACACCGGGGAGCTGTTTTTT. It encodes CASSHRANTGELFF.

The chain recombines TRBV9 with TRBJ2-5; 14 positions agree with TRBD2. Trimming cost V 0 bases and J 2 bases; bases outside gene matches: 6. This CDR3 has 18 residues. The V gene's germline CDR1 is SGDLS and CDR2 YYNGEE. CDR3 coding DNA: TGTGCCAGCAGCGTAGGGACTAGCGGGGGGACCAATCAAGAGACCCAGTACTTC. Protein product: CASSVGTSGGTNQETQYF.

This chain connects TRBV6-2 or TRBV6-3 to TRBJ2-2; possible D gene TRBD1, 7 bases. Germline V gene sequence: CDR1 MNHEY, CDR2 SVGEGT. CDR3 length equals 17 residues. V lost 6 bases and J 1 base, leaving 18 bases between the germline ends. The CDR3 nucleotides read TGTGCCAGCAGATACAAGACAGGGACTTTGAACACCGGGGAGCTGTTTTTT. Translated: CASRYKTGTLNTGELFF.

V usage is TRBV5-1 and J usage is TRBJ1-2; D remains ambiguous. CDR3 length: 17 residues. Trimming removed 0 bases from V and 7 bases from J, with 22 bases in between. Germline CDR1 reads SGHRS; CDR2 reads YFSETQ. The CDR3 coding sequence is TGCGCCAGCAGCTTGGATAAGGAGAACCTTAGGTTGGGTGGCTACACCTTC. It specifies CASSLDKENLRLGGYTF. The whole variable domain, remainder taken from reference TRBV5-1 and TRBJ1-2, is KAGVTQTPRYLIKTRGQQVTLSCSPISGHRSVSWYQQTPGQGLQFLFEYFSETQRNKGNFPGRFSGRQFSNSRSEMNVSTLELGDSALYLCASSLDKENLRLGGYTFGSGTRLTVV.